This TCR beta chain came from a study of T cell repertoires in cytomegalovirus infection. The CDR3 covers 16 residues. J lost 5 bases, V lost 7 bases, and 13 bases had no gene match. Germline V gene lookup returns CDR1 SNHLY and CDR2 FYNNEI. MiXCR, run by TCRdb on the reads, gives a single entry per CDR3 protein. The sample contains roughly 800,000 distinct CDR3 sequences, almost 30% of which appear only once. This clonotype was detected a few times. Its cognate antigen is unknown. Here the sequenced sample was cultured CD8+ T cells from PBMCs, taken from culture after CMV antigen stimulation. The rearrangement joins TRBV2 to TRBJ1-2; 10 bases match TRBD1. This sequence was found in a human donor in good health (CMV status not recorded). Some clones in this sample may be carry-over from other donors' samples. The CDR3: CASTGGGQGEWYGYTF. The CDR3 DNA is TGTGCCAGCACGGGCGGTGGACAGGGGGAATGGTATGGCTACACCTTC. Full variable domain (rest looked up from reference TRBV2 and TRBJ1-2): EPEVTQTPSHQVTQMGQEVILRCVPISNHLYFYWYRQILGQKVEFLVSFYNNEISEKSEIFDDQFSVERPDGSNFTLKIRSTKLEDSAMYFCASTGGGQGEWYGYTFGSGTRLTVV.